Each of the 7 T cell receptor beta chains below was sequenced from the same sample in a study of chemoradiotherapy in HPV16-positive cancers. TCRdb's copy holds only in-frame clones and misses some; the assay was immunoSEQ multiplex PCR. The sample shows 8,000 or so clones, just over 70% of them seen only once. Sampling took place from a patient who underwent chemoradiotherapy. The receptor source for this set is a human donor with HPV-associated anogenital cancer.

The DNA for the CDR3 is TGTGCCAGTAGTATGCTCGTGGACAGGGGTCTCCGAGCAGCCGGGGAGCTGTTTTTT. This encodes CASSMLVDRGLRAAGELFF. This chain connects TRBV19 to TRBJ2-2; 9 bases are shared with TRBD1. This CDR3 is built from 19 residues. The V gene end was trimmed by 3 bases and the J gene end by 6 bases; junction bases not matched to a gene: 17. Germline CDR1 reads LNHDA; CDR2 reads SQIVND (reference sequence). Full variable domain (rest looked up from reference TRBV19 and TRBJ2-2): DGGITQSPKYLFRKEGQNVTLSCEQNLNHDAMYWYRQDPGQGLRLIYYSQIVNDFQKGDIAEGYSVSREKKESFPLTVTSAQKNPTAFYLCASSMLVDRGLRAAGELFFGEGSRLTVL.

The V call is TRBV10-3, the J call TRBJ1-1; D perhaps matches TRBD1 (5 bases). Germline V CDR1 and CDR2: ENHRY, SYGVKD. This CDR3 is built from 16 residues. V was trimmed by 0 bases and J by 8 bases, leaving 19 bases between them. In nucleotides, the CDR3 is TGTGCCATCAGTGAGTCGAGGGGCCAGGAATCAAGCGAAGCTTTCTTT. Translating it yields CAISESRGQESSEAFF.

V usage is TRBV7-2 and J usage is TRBJ2-5; D call uncertain. This CDR3 comprises 16 residues. Germline assignment: CDR1 SGHTA and CDR2 FQGNSA. The germline V and J ends were trimmed by 5 bases and 4 bases, with 20 bases remaining between them. The CDR3: CASSPLRTARGETQYF. The CDR3 DNA sequence: TGTGCCAGCAGCCCCCTAAGAACAGCTCGCGGAGAGACCCAGTACTTC. The whole variable domain, remainder taken from reference TRBV7-2 and TRBJ2-5, is GAGVSQSPSNKVTEKGKDVELRCDPISGHTALYWYRQSLGQGLEFLIYFQGNSAPDKSGLPSDRFSAERTGGSVSTLTIQRTQQEDSAVYLCASSPLRTARGETQYFGPGTRLLVL.

This rearrangement joins TRBV5-6 to TRBJ2-3, with D unresolved. The germline V and J ends were trimmed by 4 bases and 6 bases, with 12 bases remaining between them. This CDR3 has 13 residues. Per germline, CDR1 SGHDT and CDR2 YYEEEE. DNA of the CDR3: TGTGCCAGCAGCACCCGAATAGGGGATACGCAGTATTTT. Protein product: CASSTRIGDTQYF. Using reference TRBV5-6 and TRBJ2-3 for the parts outside the CDR3, the full variable domain is DAGVTQSPTHLIKTRGQQVTLRCSPKSGHDTVSWYQQALGQGPQFIFQYYEEEERQRGNFPDRFSGHQFPNYSSELNVNALLLGDSALYLCASSTRIGDTQYFGPGTRLTVL.

CDR3 nucleotides: TGTGCCAGCAGCGTAGGGACAGGAGGCCTGGGGTACTATGGCTACACCTTC. This translates into CASSVGTGGLGYYGYTF. The rearrangement joins TRBV28 to TRBJ1-2; 8 bases are shared with TRBD1. Germline values: CDR1 MDHEN, CDR2 SYDVKM. The V gene end was trimmed by 6 bases and the J gene end by 3 bases; junction bases not matched to a gene: 15. CDR3 length: 17 amino acids.

This rearrangement joins TRBV10-3 to TRBJ1-6, with D possibly TRBD1 on 6 matching bases. The CDR3 is made up of 13 amino acids. The germline V gene encodes CDR1 ENHRY and CDR2 SYGVKD. V lost 6 bases to trimming and J lost 7 bases, with 10 bases between them. The chain's CDR3 is CAIRQGPNSPLHF. The CDR3 DNA reads as TGTGCCATCAGACAGGGACCCAATTCACCCCTCCACTTT.

V usage is TRBV6-5 and J usage is TRBJ1-5; the match to TRBD1 covers 7 bases. The CDR3 consists of 14 residues. CDR1 is MNHEY and CDR2 is SVGAGI in the germline V gene. The J segment lost 6 bases and the V segment lost 2 bases, leaving 4 bases of the junction unmatched. The CDR3 DNA follows: TGTGCCAGCAGTTACGACAGGGATCGTCAGCCCCAGCATTTT. This translates into CASSYDRDRQPQHF.